This TCR beta chain was identified during a study of blood T cell repertoires in COVID-19. Authors' data handling: Amplifying reference gene primers gave estimates of nucleated cell counts. TCRdb's copy holds only in-frame clones and misses some; the assay was immunoSEQ multiplex PCR. That table gives V, J and clone size, and the DNA gave D and trimming. The data show some 80,000 clones, approximately 84% seen once. This CDR3 spans 18 amino acids. In germline, CDR1 is SGHTA, CDR2 FQGNSA. The ends lost 2 bases at V and 3 bases at J; junction bases unmatched: 12. This clone was seen a few times. The chain links TRBV7-2 to TRBJ2-1; 8 nucleotides agree with TRBD2. The source material was peripheral blood. This clonotype was obtained from a human donor in a cohort sampled during active COVID-19. The CDR3 DNA sequence: TGTGCCAGCAGCTTACGCCCCCGGACTAGCACCTACTACAATGAGCAGTTCTTC. Translated, it gives CASSLRPRTSTYYNEQFF.